The present TCR beta chain was sequenced within a study of graft-versus-host responses after intestinal transplantation. Study background: Recipients had transplants, and these were multivisceral, liver-intestinal, or isolated intestinal. Each recipient received anti-thymocyte globulin induction, then tacrolimus and steroids for approximately 3 years.

Clones were sequenced by immunoSEQ multiplex PCR, and TCRdb holds only the in-frame ones, with some missing. The table lists roughly 64,000 clones, 90% to 95% of them singletons. Details on this clone: The antigen is unknown.

General study points: The recipient marrow held GvH clones, and some of them showed up first in ileum or blood. Early declines in HvG clones that occurred post-transplant were associated with peak circulating GvH clone levels.

Trimming removed 2 bases from V and 7 bases from J; junction bases left unmatched: 8. The CDR3 extends over 15 amino acids. Per the germline V gene, CDR1 is LGHNA and CDR2 is YSLEER. Sequencing was performed on unstimulated CD8+ T cells sorted from spleen or lymph node cells, taken before transplant. The chain combines TRBV4-3 with TRBJ2-7; 10 bases match TRBD1. This receptor was obtained from a human donor who was the organ donor for an intestinal transplant. The CDR3 sequence is CASSQSDRGLGEQYF. The CDR3 DNA reads TGCGCCAGCAGCCAATCTGACAGGGGGCTGGGGGAGCAGTACTTC.